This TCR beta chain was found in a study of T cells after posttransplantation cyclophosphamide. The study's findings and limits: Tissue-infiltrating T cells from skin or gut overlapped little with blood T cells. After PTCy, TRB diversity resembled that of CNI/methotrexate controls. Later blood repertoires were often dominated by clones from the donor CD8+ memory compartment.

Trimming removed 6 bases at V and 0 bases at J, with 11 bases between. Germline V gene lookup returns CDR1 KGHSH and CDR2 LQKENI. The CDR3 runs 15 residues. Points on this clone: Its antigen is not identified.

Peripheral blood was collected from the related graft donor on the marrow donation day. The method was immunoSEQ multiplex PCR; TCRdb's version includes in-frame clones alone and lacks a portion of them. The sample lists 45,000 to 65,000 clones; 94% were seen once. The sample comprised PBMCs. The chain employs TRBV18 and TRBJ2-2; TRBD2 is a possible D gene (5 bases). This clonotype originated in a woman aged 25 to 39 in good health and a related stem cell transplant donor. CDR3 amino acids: CASSSGNANTGELFF. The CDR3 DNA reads TGTGCCAGCTCTTCGGGGAACGCGAACACCGGGGAGCTGTTTTTT.